These 17 T cell receptor beta chains were sequenced from one sample in a study of blood T cell repertoires in COVID-19. TCRdb's copy holds only in-frame clones and misses some; the assay was immunoSEQ multiplex PCR. The table lists over 130,000 clones, about 83% of them singletons. The sample was peripheral blood. The receptor set was obtained from a man aged 45-65 years with acute or convalescent COVID-19.

This clone has a single count. The chain recombines TRBV6-2 or TRBV6-3 with TRBJ2-2; D unclear. V lost 5 bases and J lost 3, with 7 bases in between. The CDR3 consists of 13 residues. Looked up from germline, CDR1 is MNHEY and CDR2 is SVGEGT. The CDR3 here is CASSTQYTGELFF. The CDR3 nucleotides are TGTGCCAGCAGTACACAGTACACCGGGGAGCTGTTTTTT.

J is TRBJ2-3 and V is TRBV5-4, with D possibly being TRBD1 (6 bases). Trimming stripped 0 bases from V and 6 bases from J, with 11 bases between. This CDR3 is built from 14 residues. Germline CDR1 SGHNT, CDR2 YYREEE (reference sequence). In DNA form, the CDR3 reads TGTGCCAGCAGCTTGGGTCCGGACAGCGATACGCAGTATTTT. It yields the protein CASSLGPDSDTQYF.

This clone showed up just a few times. The genes are TRBV5-1 and TRBJ1-1, with 10 bases that match TRBD1. CDR1 SGHRS and CDR2 YFSETQ come from the germline V gene. The ends lost 4 bases at V and 3 bases at J; junction bases unmatched: 9. The CDR3 is 16 residues long. The CDR3 DNA reads TGCGCCAGCAGCCCTAGACAGGGGGCGTCTTACACTGAAGCTTTCTTT. As protein: CASSPRQGASYTEAFF.

This chain joins TRBV5-1 and TRBJ1-3; TRBD1 is a possible D gene (6 bases). The germline gives CDR1 SGHRS, CDR2 YFSETQ. The CDR3 is made up of 16 amino acids. The V end was cut by 2 bases, the J end by 0 bases, with 12 bases between. CDR3 loop: CASSLGGIDSGNTIYF. The CDR3, as DNA: TGCGCCAGCAGCTTAGGGGGAATAGACTCTGGAAACACCATATATTTT.

The chain recombines TRBV11-2 with TRBJ2-1; no firm D call. Per germline, CDR1 SGHAT and CDR2 FQNNGV. Trimming shortened V by 1 base and J by 7 bases, and 11 bases separated the two germline ends. This CDR3 contains 14 residues. In DNA, the CDR3 is TGTGCCAGCAGCTTAGGCTATCCGGGTAATGAGCAGTTCTTC. Translated: CASSLGYPGNEQFF.

This clone was picked up a small number of times. The chain has TRBV11-1 and TRBJ1-1; the D gene is possibly TRBD1 (5 bases). The CDR3 contains 13 residues. Trimming removed 6 bases at V and 5 bases at J, with 13 bases between. Germline-derived CDR1 and CDR2 are SGHAT and FQDESV (reference sequence). This chain's CDR3 is CASRGSGRTEAFF. CDR3 sequence (DNA): TGTGCCAGCAGGGGTTCAGGGAGGACTGAAGCTTTCTTT. The variable domain in full, with the rest retrieved from reference TRBV11-1 and TRBJ1-1, is EAEVAQSPRYKITEKSQAVAFWCDPISGHATLYWYRQILGQGPELLVQFQDESVVDDSQLPKDRFSAERLKGVDSTLKIQPAELGDSAMYLCASRGSGRTEAFFGQGTRLTVV.

CDR3 in amino acids: CASSRRTGVYNEQFF. CDR3 nucleotides: TGCGCCAGCAGCCGTAGGACAGGCGTCTACAATGAGCAGTTCTTC. The chain uses TRBV5-1 and TRBJ2-1, with 7 bases identical to TRBD1. Trimming took 4 bases from V and 3 from J; bases not matched to a gene: 7. Germline CDR1 SGHRS, CDR2 YFSETQ. The CDR3 is made up of 15 amino acids.

The CDR3, as DNA: TGTGCCAGCAGTCCCTCCGGGCTAGCGGGGGGAGGGACAGATACGCAGTATTTT. Translated: CASSPSGLAGGGTDTQYF. This chain uses TRBV27 with TRBJ2-3; 11 bases align to TRBD2. Trimming took 5 bases from V and 3 from J; bases not matched to a gene: 13. The CDR3 is 18 amino acids. CDR1 is MNHEY, CDR2 SMNVEV, per germline (reference sequence).

Only a few counts were recorded for this clone. CDR3 in DNA: TGTGCCAGCTCCACCTCCAGAGACTCCTGCGAGCAGTACGTC. It translates to CASSTSRDSCEQYV. V is TRBV18 and J is TRBJ2-7; D gene unclear. The CDR3 loop spans 14 amino acids. Germline V CDR1 and CDR2: KGHSH, LQKENI.

In regard to this clone: In the same sample, other DNA sequences code for this CDR3. V gene TRBV6-5 combines with J gene TRBJ1-3; D gene unclear. The CDR3 is 14 residues long. The germline V and J ends were trimmed by 5 bases and 0 bases, with 8 bases remaining between them. Germline assignment: CDR1 MNHEY and CDR2 SVGAGI. Here the CDR3 reads CASSPGSSGNTIYF. The CDR3 region has the DNA TGTGCCAGCAGTCCGGGAAGCTCTGGAAACACCATATATTTT.

The V call is TRBV7-2, the J call TRBJ1-3; no definite D call. Germline CDR1 and CDR2: SGHTA and FQGNSA. CDR3 length: 13 residues. V shed 4 bases and J shed 0 bases, with 4 bases lying between them. The CDR3 region is CASSSYSGNTIYF. The CDR3 DNA follows: TGTGCCAGCAGCTCCTACTCTGGAAACACCATATATTTT.

The gene calls are TRBV15 and TRBJ2-3, with 9 bases identical to TRBD2. V was clipped by 5 bases and J by 1 base; unmatched bases: 7. In germline, CDR1 is LNHNV, CDR2 YYDKDF (reference sequence). This CDR3 is 16 amino acids long. CDR3 coding DNA: TGTGCCACCAGCTATGCCAAGCGGGGGGGCACAGATACGCAGTATTTT. Protein sequence: CATSYAKRGGTDTQYF.

Ten or more counts support this clone. This sequence joins TRBV2 and TRBJ1-2, with TRBD1 matching 8 bases. Germline V lookup: CDR1 SNHLY, CDR2 FYNNEI. The CDR3 sequence is 13 residues long. V shed 10 bases, J shed 9 bases, and the junction held 13 bases outside the gene matches. CDR3 in amino acids: CAIRTGLGSSYTF. CDR3 bases: TGTGCCATCCGGACAGGGCTGGGGTCGAGCTACACCTTC.

Here the CDR3 reads CASSGTAGVEQFF. CDR3 coding DNA: TGTGCCAGCAGTGGGACTGCAGGGGTTGAGCAGTTCTTC. The V gene is TRBV2, the J gene TRBJ2-1, with D perhaps matching TRBD1 (6 bases). The V end was cut by 4 bases, the J end by 9 bases, with 13 bases between. The V gene's germline CDR1 is SNHLY and CDR2 FYNNEI. The CDR3 runs 13 residues.

This chain joins TRBV6-5 and TRBJ1-2; TRBD1 matches 8 bases. V lost 6 bases and J lost 6; bases outside the gene matches: 6. The CDR3 loop spans 13 amino acids. The germline gives CDR1 MNHEY, CDR2 SVGAGI. The CDR3 DNA follows: TGTGCCAGCAGCTTGACAGGGGTTCATGGCTACACCTTC. Protein sequence: CASSLTGVHGYTF.

The rearrangement uses TRBV30 and TRBJ2-2; the D gene is possibly TRBD1 (6 bases). V lost 5 bases and J lost 1, with 11 bases in between. Germline CDR1 is GTSNPN and CDR2 is SVGIG (reference sequence). The CDR3 spans 14 residues. The CDR3 sequence is CAWRRGGNTGELFF. As DNA, the CDR3 is TGTGCCTGGCGCAGGGGCGGGAACACCGGGGAGCTGTTTTTT.

This chain joins TRBV19 and TRBJ2-3; 7 bases are shared with TRBD2. The germline V gene encodes CDR1 LNHDA and CDR2 SQIVND (reference sequence). The CDR3 has 17 residues. V was clipped by 1 base and J by 1 base; unmatched bases: 8. In nucleotides, the CDR3 is TGTGCCAGTAGTATAGGCTGGGGGGGTGGGGGCACAGATACGCAGTATTTT. Residues: CASSIGWGGGGTDTQYF.